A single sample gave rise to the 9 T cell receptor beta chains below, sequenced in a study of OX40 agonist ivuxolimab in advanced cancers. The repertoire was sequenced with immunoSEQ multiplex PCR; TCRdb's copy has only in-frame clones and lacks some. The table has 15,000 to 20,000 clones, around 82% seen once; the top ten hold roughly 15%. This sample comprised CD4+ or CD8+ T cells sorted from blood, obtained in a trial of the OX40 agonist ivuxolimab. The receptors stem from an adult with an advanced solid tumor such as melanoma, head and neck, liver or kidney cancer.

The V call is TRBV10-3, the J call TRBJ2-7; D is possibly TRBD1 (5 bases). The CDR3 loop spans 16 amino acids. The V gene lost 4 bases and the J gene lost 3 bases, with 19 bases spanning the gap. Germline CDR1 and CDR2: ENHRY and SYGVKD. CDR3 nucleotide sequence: TGTGCCATCAGTGTGGGGCTTTATGAAGGGGACTACGAGCAGTACTTC. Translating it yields CAISVGLYEGDYEQYF.

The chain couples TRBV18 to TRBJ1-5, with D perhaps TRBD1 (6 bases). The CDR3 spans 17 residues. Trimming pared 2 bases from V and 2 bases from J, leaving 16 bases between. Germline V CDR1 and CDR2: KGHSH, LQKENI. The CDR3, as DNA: TGTGCCAGCTCACCAAATTCCGGGGGCACGGGCAATCAGCCCCAGCATTTT. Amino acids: CASSPNSGGTGNQPQHF. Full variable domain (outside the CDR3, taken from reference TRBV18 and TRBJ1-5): NAGVMQNPRHLVRRRGQEARLRCSPMKGHSHVYWYRQLPEEGLKFMVYLQKENIIDESGMPKERFSAEFPKEGPSILRIQQVVRGDSAAYFCASSPNSGGTGNQPQHFGDGTRLSIL.

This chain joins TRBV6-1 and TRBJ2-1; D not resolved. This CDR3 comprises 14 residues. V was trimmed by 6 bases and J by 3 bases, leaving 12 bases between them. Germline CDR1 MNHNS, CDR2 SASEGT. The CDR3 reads CASSALRVYNEQFF. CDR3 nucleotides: TGTGCCAGCAGCGCGTTGAGAGTCTACAATGAGCAGTTCTTC.

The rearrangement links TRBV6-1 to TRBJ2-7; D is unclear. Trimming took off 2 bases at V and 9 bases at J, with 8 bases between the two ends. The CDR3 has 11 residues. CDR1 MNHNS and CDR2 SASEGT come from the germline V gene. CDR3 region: CASSELAGQYF. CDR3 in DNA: TGTGCCAGCAGTGAATTAGCAGGGCAGTACTTC.

CDR3 sequence: CASSSTGGGEQYF. CDR3 in DNA: TGTGCCAGCAGCTCAACAGGGGGCGGCGAGCAGTACTTC. V is TRBV7-3 and J is TRBJ2-5, with TRBD1 matching 9 bases. The closer fit of TRBJ2-7 to the DNA end suggests the J call may be wrong. Germline V CDR1 and CDR2: SGHTA, FQGTGA. There are 13 residues in the CDR3.

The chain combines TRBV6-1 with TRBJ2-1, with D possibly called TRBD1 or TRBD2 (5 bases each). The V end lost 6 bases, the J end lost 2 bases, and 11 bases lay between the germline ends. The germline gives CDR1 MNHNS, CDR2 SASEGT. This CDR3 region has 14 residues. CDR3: CASRRGEPYNEQFF. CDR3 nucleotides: TGTGCCAGCAGAAGAGGGGAACCCTACAATGAGCAGTTCTTC.

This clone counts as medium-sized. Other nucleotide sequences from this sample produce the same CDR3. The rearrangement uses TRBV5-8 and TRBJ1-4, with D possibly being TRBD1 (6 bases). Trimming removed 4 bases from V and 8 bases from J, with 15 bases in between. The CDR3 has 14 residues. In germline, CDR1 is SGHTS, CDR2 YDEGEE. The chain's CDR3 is CASSLRGGGEKLFF. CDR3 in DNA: TGTGCCAGCAGCCTCAGGGGCGGGGGAGAAAAACTGTTTTTT.

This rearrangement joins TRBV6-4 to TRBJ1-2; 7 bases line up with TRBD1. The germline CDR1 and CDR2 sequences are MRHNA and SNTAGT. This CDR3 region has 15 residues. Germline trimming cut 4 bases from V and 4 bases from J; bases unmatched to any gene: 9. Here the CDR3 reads CASSGGGQRVYGYTF. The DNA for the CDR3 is TGTGCCAGCAGTGGGGGGGGACAGAGGGTCTATGGCTACACCTTC.

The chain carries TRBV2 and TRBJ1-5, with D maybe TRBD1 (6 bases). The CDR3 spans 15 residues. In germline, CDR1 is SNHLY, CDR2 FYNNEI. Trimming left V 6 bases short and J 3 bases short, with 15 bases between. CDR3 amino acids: CASSGLRTDNQPQHF. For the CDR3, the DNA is TGTGCCAGCAGCGGCTTAAGGACAGACAATCAGCCCCAGCATTTT.